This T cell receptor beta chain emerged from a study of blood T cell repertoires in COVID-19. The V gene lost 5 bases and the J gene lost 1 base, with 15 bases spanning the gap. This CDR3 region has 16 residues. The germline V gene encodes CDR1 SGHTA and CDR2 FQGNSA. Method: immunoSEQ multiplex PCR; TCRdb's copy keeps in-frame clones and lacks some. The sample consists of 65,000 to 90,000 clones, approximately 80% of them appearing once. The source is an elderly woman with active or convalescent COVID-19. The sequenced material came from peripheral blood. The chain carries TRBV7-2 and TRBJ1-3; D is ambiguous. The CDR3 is CASSPSGVLSGNTIYF. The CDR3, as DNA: TGTGCCAGCAGCCCCTCGGGAGTATTGTCTGGAAACACCATATATTTT.